The TCR beta chain under discussion was sequenced for a study of identical twins. TCRdb recomputed calls from the 5' RACE reads with MiXCR, one row per CDR3 protein. The top ten clones hold about 14% of a sample with some 250,000 distinct CDR3 sequences, about 6.7% of them seen once. Separately, the same data were catalogued under a study of T cells expressing NK-cell markers.

This TCR was sampled from a woman aged 18-29 years in good health. The sample taken for sequencing was CD8+ T cells sorted from blood.

The CDR3 DNA reads as TGTGCCAGCAGCTTAGGCCCCCCTACGCAGTATTTT. It yields the protein CASSLGPPTQYF. The chain employs TRBV13 and TRBJ2-3; D gene unclear. Germline CDR1 and CDR2: PRHDT and FYEKMQ (reference sequence). The length of the CDR3 is 12 residues. V shed 0 bases and J shed 8 bases, with 6 bases lying between them.